Below, 17 T cell receptor beta chains from the same sample are listed, as sequenced in a study of CD8+CD57+ T cells in acquired aplastic anemia. Genomic DNA provided the template from which TCR beta VDJ and CDR3 profiles were obtained. TCRdb analysed the reads with MiXCR anew, one entry per CDR3 protein. The sample records 250,000 to 350,000 distinct CDR3 sequences, 45% to 65% being singletons. Material: sorted CD4+, CD8+, or CD8+CD57+ T cells (not recorded which) from PBMCs. These TCRs come from a human donor with severe aplastic anemia or a healthy control (not recorded which).

J is TRBJ2-7 and V is TRBV7-2; D is tentatively TRBD1 or TRBD2 (5 bases each). Germline V CDR1 and CDR2: SGHTA, FQGNSA. This CDR3 has 13 residues. The germline V and J ends were trimmed by 6 bases and 5 bases, with 14 bases remaining between them. DNA for the CDR3: TGTGCCAGCAGAGGGACCAAGCTGAACGAGCAGTACTTC. It yields the protein CASRGTKLNEQYF.

The gene calls are TRBV2 and TRBJ1-2; possibly TRBD1 for D (5 bases). CDR1 is SNHLY, CDR2 FYNNEI, per germline. CDR3 length: 16 residues. V was trimmed by 7 bases and J by 8 bases, leaving 26 bases between them. In DNA, the CDR3 is TGTGCCAGCATGGGGCGCGGACTCCAGGGTGTTAACGGCTACACCTTC. As protein: CASMGRGLQGVNGYTF.

The genes are TRBV24-1 and TRBJ2-1, with 9 bases aligning to TRBD1. Germline CDR1 reads KGHDR; CDR2 reads SFDVKD. V lost 3 bases and J lost 6; bases outside the gene matches: 20. The CDR3 extends over 20 amino acids. The CDR3 DNA is TGTGCCACCAGTGATCGTCCCGGGACAGGGTACCAAGGACAATCCAATGAGCAGTTCTTC. Amino acid sequence: CATSDRPGTGYQGQSNEQFF.

In this sample, this clonotype turned up many times. The J gene is TRBJ1-2, the V gene TRBV19; possibly TRBD1 for D (5 bases). The length of the CDR3 is 15 residues. Trimming took off 3 bases at V and 4 bases at J, with 15 bases between the two ends. Germline V CDR1 and CDR2: LNHDA, SQIVND (reference sequence). The CDR3 loop reads CASSIVAGYAYGYTF. In nucleotides, the CDR3 is TGTGCCAGTAGTATTGTTGCAGGGTACGCCTATGGCTACACCTTC.

The chain is built from TRBV9 and TRBJ1-4; possible D gene TRBD1, 6 bases. CDR1 and CDR2 from the germline V gene are SGDLS and YYNGEE. V gave up 0 bases and J gave up 8 bases, with 14 bases separating them. The CDR3 has 15 residues. As DNA, the CDR3 is TGTGCCAGCAGCGTAGGTGAGGGGGTCCTCGAAAAACTGTTTTTT. This gives the protein CASSVGEGVLEKLFF. Together with reference TRBV9 and TRBJ1-4, the CDR3 gives the full variable domain: DSGVTQTPKHLITATGQRVTLRCSPRSGDLSVYWYQQSLDQGLQFLIQYYNGEERAKGNILERFSAQQFPDLHSELNLSSLELGDSALYFCASSVGEGVLEKLFFGSGTQLSVL.

This clonotype showed up just a few times. The chain links TRBV7-6 to TRBJ2-5, with D possibly TRBD1 on 6 matching bases. V was shortened by 5 bases and J by 4 bases, with 17 bases between the two germline ends. Germline assignment: CDR1 SGHVS and CDR2 FNYEAQ. The CDR3 consists of 15 residues. The CDR3 reads CASSQTYRVGETQYF. The CDR3 nucleotides are TGTGCCAGCAGCCAAACGTACAGGGTAGGAGAGACCCAGTACTTC. Full variable domain (outside the CDR3, taken from reference TRBV7-6 and TRBJ2-5): GAGVSQSPRYKVTKRGQDVALRCDPISGHVSLYWYRQALGQGPEFLTYFNYEAQQDKSGLPNDRFSAERPEGSISTLTIQRTEQRDSAMYRCASSQTYRVGETQYFGPGTRLLVL.

This clonotype was recorded many times. The chain combines TRBV20-1 with TRBJ2-7; TRBD2 matches at 13 bases. This CDR3 comprises 15 residues. The germline V gene has CDR1 DFQATT and CDR2 SNEGSKA (reference sequence). Trimming cost V 0 bases and J 6 bases; bases outside gene matches: 5. The CDR3 DNA reads as TGCAGTGCTAGAGATCGACTAGCGGGGGGTTTCGAGCAGTACTTC. Its translation is CSARDRLAGGFEQYF.

CDR3 DNA sequence: TGTGCCACCAGTGATCCCGGGACAGGGGGATACGAGCAGTACTTC. Translation gives CATSDPGTGGYEQYF. The chain has TRBV24-1 and TRBJ2-7; the match to TRBD1 covers 11 bases. Germline CDR1 KGHDR, CDR2 SFDVKD. The J segment lost 4 bases and the V segment lost 3 bases, leaving 4 bases of the junction unmatched. CDR3 length: 15 amino acids.

The table lists this clonotype with a count of one. The rearrangement uses TRBV7-9 and TRBJ2-3; D may correspond to TRBD1 or TRBD2 (5 bases each). This CDR3 comprises 16 residues. CDR1 and CDR2 from the germline V gene are SEHNR and FQNEAQ (reference sequence). V gave up 5 bases and J gave up 2 bases, with 17 bases separating them. In nucleotides, the CDR3 is TGTGCCAGCAGCCCCCTGCCGGGGCGGACCACAGATACGCAGTATTTT. Amino acid sequence: CASSPLPGRTTDTQYF.

This clonotype occurred many times. The chain has TRBV10-2 and TRBJ2-3; 8 nucleotides line up with TRBD1. The CDR3 consists of 15 residues. Per the germline V gene, CDR1 is WSHSY and CDR2 is SAAADI. The V and J ends lost 6 bases and 0 bases, in that order; junction bases with no gene match: 5. CDR3 sequence (DNA): TGCGCCAGCAGATACAGGGGGATGAGCACAGATACGCAGTATTTT. This encodes CASRYRGMSTDTQYF.

With regard to this clonotype: A single base separates this from a much larger clone, so it may be a read error. Without the conserved terminal phenylalanine or tryptophan, this CDR3 likely stems from a read error. The V gene is TRBV12-3 or TRBV12-4, the J gene TRBJ1-1; D gene uncertain. V was cut by 6 bases and J by 4 bases, with 15 bases left in between. The CDR3 totals 14 residues. In DNA form, the CDR3 reads TGTGCCAGCAGCTTGGACGGTAGGATCACTGAAGCTTTCCTT. It specifies CASSLDGRITEAFL.

The chain couples TRBV12-3 or TRBV12-4 to TRBJ2-7, with D unresolved. V lost 6 bases and J lost 4, with 13 bases in between. The CDR3 length is 13 residues. This CDR3 is CASSPIGPYEQYF. CDR3 DNA sequence: TGTGCCAGCAGCCCCATCGGGCCGTACGAGCAGTACTTC.

The CDR3 DNA sequence: TGCGCCAGCAGCTTGGTGGGACAGGGCGGCTACACCTTC. Residues: CASSLVGQGGYTF. The chain links TRBV5-1 to TRBJ1-2, with 9 bases aligning to TRBD1. CDR1 is SGHRS and CDR2 is YFSETQ in the germline V gene. Germline trimming cut 0 bases from V and 8 bases from J; bases unmatched to any gene: 2. The CDR3 contains 13 residues.

This clonotype was observed at least ten times. This chain joins TRBV14 and TRBJ2-5; no definite D call. The CDR3 extends over 16 amino acids. Germline CDR1 SGHDN, CDR2 FVKESK. Trimming left V 1 base short and J 3 bases short, with 15 bases between. The CDR3 DNA sequence: TGTGCCAGCAGCCAAGGGCCTGGGTGGCCAGAAGAGACCCAGTACTTC. Protein: CASSQGPGWPEETQYF.

This clonotype is a singleton in its sample. The chain joins TRBV7-3 to TRBJ2-7; 11 bases map to TRBD1. Germline trimming cut 2 bases from V and 7 bases from J; bases unmatched to any gene: 10. CDR1 and CDR2 (germline): SGHTA, FQGTGA. CDR3 length equals 16 residues. Here the CDR3 DNA reads TGTGCCAGCAGCTTATGCGTAGGGACAGGGGGAGGGGAGCAGTACTTC. Translation: CASSLCVGTGGGEQYF.

This chain connects TRBV7-3 to TRBJ2-3; 9 bases line up with TRBD2. Per germline, CDR1 SGHTA and CDR2 FQGTGA. Unmatched junction bases numbered 8, after V lost 5 bases and J lost 11 bases. CDR3 length equals 13 residues. The CDR3 sequence: CASSQELAGKQYF. The CDR3 DNA follows: TGTGCCAGCAGCCAAGAGCTAGCGGGGAAGCAGTATTTT.

This clonotype was seen only a few times. The J gene is TRBJ2-7, the V gene TRBV7-2; TRBD1 is a possible D gene (6 bases). This CDR3 spans 14 amino acids. Per germline, CDR1 SGHTA and CDR2 FQGNSA. The V gene lost 3 bases and the J gene lost 0 bases, with 9 bases spanning the gap. CDR3 bases: TGTGCCAGCAGCTTGGGCAGGGGCTCCTACGAGCAGTACTTC. It codes for CASSLGRGSYEQYF.